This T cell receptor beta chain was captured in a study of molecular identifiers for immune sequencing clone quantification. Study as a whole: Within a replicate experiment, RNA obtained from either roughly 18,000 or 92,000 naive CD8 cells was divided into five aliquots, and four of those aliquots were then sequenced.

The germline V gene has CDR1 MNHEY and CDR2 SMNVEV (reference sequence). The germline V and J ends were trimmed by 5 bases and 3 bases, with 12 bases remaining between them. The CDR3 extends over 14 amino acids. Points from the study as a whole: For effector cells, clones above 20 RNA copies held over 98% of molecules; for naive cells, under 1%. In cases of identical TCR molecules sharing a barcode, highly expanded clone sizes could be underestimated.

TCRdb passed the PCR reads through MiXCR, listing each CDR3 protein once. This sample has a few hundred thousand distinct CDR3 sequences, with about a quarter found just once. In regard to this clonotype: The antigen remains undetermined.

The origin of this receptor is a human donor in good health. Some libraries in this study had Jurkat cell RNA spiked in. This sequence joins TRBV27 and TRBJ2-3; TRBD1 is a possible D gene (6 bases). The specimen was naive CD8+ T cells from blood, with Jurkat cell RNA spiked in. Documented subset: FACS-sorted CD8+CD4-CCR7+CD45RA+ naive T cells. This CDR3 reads CASSPAGATDTQYF. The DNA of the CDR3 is TGTGCCAGCAGTCCAGCAGGGGCGACAGATACGCAGTATTTT.